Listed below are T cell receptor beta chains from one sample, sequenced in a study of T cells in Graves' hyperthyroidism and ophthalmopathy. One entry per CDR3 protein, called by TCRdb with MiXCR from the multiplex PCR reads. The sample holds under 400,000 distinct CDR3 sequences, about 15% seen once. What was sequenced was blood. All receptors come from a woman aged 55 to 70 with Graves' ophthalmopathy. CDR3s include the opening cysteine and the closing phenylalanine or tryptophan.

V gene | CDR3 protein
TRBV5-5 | CASNPGSSYNSPLHF
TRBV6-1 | CASKQGANTGELFF
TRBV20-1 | CSSFSREEQYF
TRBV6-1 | CASSGIGQGDGYTF
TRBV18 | CASSRAEGLYDGYTF
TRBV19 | CASSEGTYGYTF
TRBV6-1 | CASTHLRSGANVLTF
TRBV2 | CAHSRGLERTDTQYF
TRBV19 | CASSIIGGTGENSPLHF
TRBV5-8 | CASSIGFSGANVLTF
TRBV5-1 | CASSLGLAGDYEQYF
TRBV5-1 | CASSPRVQPTDTQYF
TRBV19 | CASSIRGRQPQHF
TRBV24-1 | CATSDPEMDRDNSPLHF
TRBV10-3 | CAISQSGSTDTQYF
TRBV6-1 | CASSEVFRTLYGYTF
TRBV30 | CAWSPVRVGNEQFF
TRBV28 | CASRSQGRLFGEQYF
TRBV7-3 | CASSLGDRLSTQYF